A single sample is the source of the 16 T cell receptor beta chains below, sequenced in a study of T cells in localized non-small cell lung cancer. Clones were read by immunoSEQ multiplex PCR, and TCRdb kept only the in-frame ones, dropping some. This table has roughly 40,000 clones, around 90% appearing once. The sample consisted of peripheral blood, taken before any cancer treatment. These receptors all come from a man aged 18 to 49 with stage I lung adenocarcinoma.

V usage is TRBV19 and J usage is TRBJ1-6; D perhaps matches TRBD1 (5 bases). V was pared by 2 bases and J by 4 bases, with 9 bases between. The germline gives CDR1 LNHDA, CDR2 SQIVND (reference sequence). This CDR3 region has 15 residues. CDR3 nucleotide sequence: TGTGCCAGTAGTATACAGGGATTGTATAATTCACCCCTCCACTTT. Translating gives CASSIQGLYNSPLHF.

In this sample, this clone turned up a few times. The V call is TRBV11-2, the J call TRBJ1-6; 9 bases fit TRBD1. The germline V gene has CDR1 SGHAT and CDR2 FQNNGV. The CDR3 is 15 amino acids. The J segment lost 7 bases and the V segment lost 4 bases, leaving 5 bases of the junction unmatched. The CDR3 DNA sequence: TGTGCCAGCAGCTCAGGACAGGGGCGAAATTCACCCCTCCACTTT. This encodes CASSSGQGRNSPLHF.

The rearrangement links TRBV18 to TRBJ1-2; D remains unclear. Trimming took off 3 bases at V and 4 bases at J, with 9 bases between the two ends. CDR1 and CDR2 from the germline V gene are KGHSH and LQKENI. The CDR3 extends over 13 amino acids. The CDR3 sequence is CASSPGPLYGYTF. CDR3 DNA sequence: TGTGCCAGCTCACCCGGTCCCCTCTATGGCTACACCTTC.

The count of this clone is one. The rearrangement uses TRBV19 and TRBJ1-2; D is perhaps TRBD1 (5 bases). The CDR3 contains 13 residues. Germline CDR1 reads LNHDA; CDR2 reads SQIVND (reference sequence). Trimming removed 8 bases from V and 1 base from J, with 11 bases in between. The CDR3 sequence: CASRGTGNYGYTF. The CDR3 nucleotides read TGTGCCAGTCGGGGGACGGGTAACTATGGCTACACCTTC.

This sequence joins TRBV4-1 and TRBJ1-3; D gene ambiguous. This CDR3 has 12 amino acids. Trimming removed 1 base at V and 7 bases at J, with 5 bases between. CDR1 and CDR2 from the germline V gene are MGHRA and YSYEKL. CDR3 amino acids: CASSQGGNTIYF. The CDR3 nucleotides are TGCGCCAGCAGCCAAGGTGGGAACACCATATATTTT.

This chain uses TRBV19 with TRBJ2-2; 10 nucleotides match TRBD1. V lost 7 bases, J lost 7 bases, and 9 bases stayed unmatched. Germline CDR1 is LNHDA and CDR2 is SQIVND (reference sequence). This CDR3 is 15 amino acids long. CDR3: CASNTPGQGSGELFF. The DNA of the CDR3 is TGTGCCAGTAACACTCCGGGACAGGGGAGCGGGGAGCTGTTTTTT.

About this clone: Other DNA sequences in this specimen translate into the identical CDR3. CDR3 protein: CASSFDSYNEQFF. The CDR3 coding sequence is TGTGCCAGCAGCTTTGATTCCTACAATGAGCAGTTCTTC. This chain links TRBV5-5 with TRBJ2-1; D gene ambiguous. CDR1 and CDR2 from the germline V gene are SGHKS and YYEKEE (reference sequence). V shed 2 bases and J shed 1 base, with 4 bases lying between them. This CDR3 has 13 residues.

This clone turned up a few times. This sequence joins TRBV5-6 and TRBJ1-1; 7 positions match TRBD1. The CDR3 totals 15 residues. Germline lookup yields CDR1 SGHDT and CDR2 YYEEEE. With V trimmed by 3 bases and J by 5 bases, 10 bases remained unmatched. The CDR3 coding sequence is TGTGCCAGCAGCTGGGGGACAGCCGAGAAGACTGAAGCTTTCTTT. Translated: CASSWGTAEKTEAFF.

The CDR3 here is CASGTGWSKFF. For the CDR3, the DNA is TGTGCCAGCGGGACAGGGTGGTCGAAGTTCTTC. The rearrangement links TRBV2 to TRBJ2-1, with TRBD1 matching 9 bases. The CDR3 runs 11 residues. Germline V gives CDR1 SNHLY, CDR2 FYNNEI. Trimming removed 8 bases from V and 14 bases from J; junction bases left unmatched: 7.

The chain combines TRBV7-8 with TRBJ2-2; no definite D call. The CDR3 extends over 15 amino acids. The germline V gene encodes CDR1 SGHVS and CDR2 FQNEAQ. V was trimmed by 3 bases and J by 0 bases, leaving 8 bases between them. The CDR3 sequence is CASSLGNTNTGELFF. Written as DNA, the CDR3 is TGTGCCAGCAGCTTGGGTAATACGAACACCGGGGAGCTGTTTTTT.

CDR3 coding DNA: TGTGCCAGCAGGGAGAGCTCCTACAATGAGCAGTTCTTC. Protein sequence: CASRESSYNEQFF. The chain couples TRBV7-2 to TRBJ2-1; D is unresolved. Germline CDR1 is SGHTA and CDR2 is FQGNSA. The CDR3 has 13 residues. The ends were cut back, 6 bases at V and 0 bases at J, with 6 bases in the middle.

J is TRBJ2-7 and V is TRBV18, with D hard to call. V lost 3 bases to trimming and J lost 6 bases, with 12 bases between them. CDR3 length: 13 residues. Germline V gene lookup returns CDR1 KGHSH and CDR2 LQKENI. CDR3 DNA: TGTGCCAGCTCACCTTACCGCGCCAGCGAGCAGTACTTC. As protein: CASSPYRASEQYF.

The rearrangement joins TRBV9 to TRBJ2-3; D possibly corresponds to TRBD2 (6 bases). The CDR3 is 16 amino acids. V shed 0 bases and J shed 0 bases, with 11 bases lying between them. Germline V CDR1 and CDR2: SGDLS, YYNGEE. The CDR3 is CASSVEGRGSTDTQYF. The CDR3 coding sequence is TGTGCCAGCAGCGTAGAAGGTCGGGGGAGCACAGATACGCAGTATTTT.

The CDR3 is CASRRRGQETQYF. CDR3 bases: TGTGCCAGCAGGAGGCGGGGGCAAGAGACCCAGTACTTC. The chain carries TRBV2 and TRBJ2-5, with 7 bases fitting TRBD2. Trimming at V came to 6 bases and at J to 2 bases, leaving 3 bases not matched to a gene. The CDR3 is 13 residues long. Germline CDR1 is SNHLY and CDR2 is FYNNEI.

The DNA of the CDR3 is TGTGCCAGCAGGCCTCCGGGACACTCCACGACCGGGGAGCTGTTTTTT. It codes for CASRPPGHSTTGELFF. The rearrangement uses TRBV7-9 and TRBJ2-2; tentative D call: TRBD1 (6 bases). V shed 6 bases and J shed 5 bases, with 19 bases lying between them. The CDR3 is 16 residues long. The germline gives CDR1 SEHNR, CDR2 FQNEAQ (reference sequence).

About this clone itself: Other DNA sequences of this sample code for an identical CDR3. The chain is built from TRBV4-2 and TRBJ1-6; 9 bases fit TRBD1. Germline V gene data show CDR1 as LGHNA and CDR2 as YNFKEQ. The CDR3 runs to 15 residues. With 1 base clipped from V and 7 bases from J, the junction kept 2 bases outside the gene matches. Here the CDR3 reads CASSQAGTGNSPLHF. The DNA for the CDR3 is TGTGCCAGCAGCCAAGCCGGGACAGGGAATTCACCCCTCCACTTT.